Shown below are 19 T cell receptor beta chains from a single sample sequenced in a study of OX40 agonist ivuxolimab in advanced cancers. Method: immunoSEQ multiplex PCR; TCRdb's copy keeps in-frame clones and lacks some. The sample records roughly 41,000 clones, around 86% being singletons. Sequences were derived from CD4+ or CD8+ T cells sorted from blood, sampled in a trial of the OX40 agonist ivuxolimab. The source of these receptors is an adult with an advanced solid tumor such as melanoma, head and neck, liver or kidney cancer.

The V and J genes are TRBV18 and TRBJ1-2; a possible D gene is TRBD1 (6 bases). CDR3 length: 16 residues. Germline-derived CDR1 and CDR2 are KGHSH and LQKENI. The V and J ends lost 3 bases and 4 bases respectively, with 18 bases between them. The CDR3 sequence is CASSPPIPRGLYGYTF. DNA for the CDR3: TGTGCCAGCTCACCGCCAATCCCCAGGGGCCTCTATGGCTACACCTTC.

The chain joins TRBV28 to TRBJ2-2; a possible D gene is TRBD2 (6 bases). V was clipped by 7 bases and J by 7 bases, with 19 bases between them. CDR1 is MDHEN and CDR2 is SYDVKM in the germline V gene. The length of the CDR3 is 15 residues. Here the CDR3 reads CASTAGGRFGGELFF. The CDR3 nucleotides are TGTGCCAGCACGGCCGGGGGTCGGTTTGGCGGGGAGCTGTTTTTT.

The V and J genes are TRBV14 and TRBJ2-7; possibly TRBD1 for D (5 bases). The CDR3 totals 14 residues. V gave up 4 bases and J gave up 1 base, with 11 bases separating them. Per germline, CDR1 SGHDN and CDR2 FVKESK. Here the CDR3 DNA reads TGTGCCAGCAGCCCTATAAGACAGTCCTACGAGCAGTACTTC. This encodes CASSPIRQSYEQYF.

This chain uses TRBV15 with TRBJ2-1, with D possibly being TRBD2 (6 bases). This CDR3 region has 14 residues. Germline V gene lookup returns CDR1 LNHNV and CDR2 YYDKDF (reference sequence). V was trimmed by 3 bases and J by 4 bases, leaving 10 bases between them. CDR3 loop: CATSRDRGYNEQFF. Here the CDR3 DNA reads TGTGCCACCAGCAGGGACCGGGGGTACAATGAGCAGTTCTTC. The full variable domain, with the rest looked up from reference TRBV15 and TRBJ2-1, is DAMVIQNPRYQVTQFGKPVTLSCSQTLNHNVMYWYQQKSSQAPKLLFHYYDKDFNNEADTPDNFQSRRPNTSFCFLDIRSPGLGDTAMYLCATSRDRGYNEQFFGPGTRLTVL.

The V call is TRBV7-9, the J call TRBJ2-3; the D is unclear. Trimming left V 5 bases short and J 3 bases short, with 6 bases between. Looked up from germline, CDR1 is SEHNR and CDR2 is FQNEAQ (reference sequence). The CDR3 loop spans 12 amino acids. This chain's CDR3 is CASSRNTDTQYF. DNA of the CDR3: TGTGCCAGCAGCCGTAATACAGATACGCAGTATTTT.

The chain has TRBV5-1 and TRBJ2-7; 9 bases line up with TRBD1. V lost 1 base and J lost 2; bases outside the gene matches: 13. CDR3 size: 18 residues. Germline-derived CDR1 and CDR2 are SGHRS and YFSETQ. CDR3 DNA: TGCGCCAGCAGCTTGTATTATGGGACAGGGATCGTAACCTACGAGCAGTACTTC. As protein: CASSLYYGTGIVTYEQYF. Complete variable domain (other parts from reference TRBV5-1 and TRBJ2-7): KAGVTQTPRYLIKTRGQQVTLSCSPISGHRSVSWYQQTPGQGLQFLFEYFSETQRNKGNFPGRFSGRQFSNSRSEMNVSTLELGDSALYLCASSLYYGTGIVTYEQYFGPGTRLTVT.

The chain uses TRBV9 and TRBJ1-1; the D gene is possibly TRBD1 (5 bases). Trimming removed 7 bases from V and 11 bases from J, with 24 bases in between. In germline, CDR1 is SGDLS, CDR2 YYNGEE. This CDR3 is 14 amino acids long. CDR3 region: CASSPNAGGTSAFF. CDR3 sequence (DNA): TGTGCCAGCTCCCCAAATGCGGGAGGGACGTCGGCTTTCTTT.

This clone was found a few times. V and J are TRBV2 and TRBJ1-5; TRBD1 might be the D (5 bases). V dropped 5 bases and J dropped 3 bases, with 11 bases sitting between them. The length of the CDR3 is 14 residues. Germline loops: CDR1 SNHLY, CDR2 FYNNEI. The CDR3 DNA reads TGTGCCAGCAGTCCAGGGACGGACAATCAGCCCCAGCATTTT. Amino acid sequence: CASSPGTDNQPQHF.

This chain uses TRBV4-1 with TRBJ1-2; maybe TRBD1 (6 bases). Germline V CDR1 and CDR2: MGHRA, YSYEKL. Deletions cut 1 base from V and 8 bases from J, with 14 bases between. The length of the CDR3 is 14 residues. The CDR3 coding sequence is TGCGCCAGCAGCCAAGGACAGGATGGGCGCGGCTACACCTTC. As protein: CASSQGQDGRGYTF.

This clone showed up just a few times. This chain uses TRBV11-1 with TRBJ1-1, with TRBD1 matching over 11 bases. The CDR3 has 17 amino acids. Germline CDR1 reads SGHAT; CDR2 reads FQDESV (reference sequence). Germline trimming cut 0 bases from V and 5 bases from J; bases unmatched to any gene: 8. The DNA of the CDR3 is TGTGCCAGCAGCTTAGCGCTCGGACAGGGGGCGCGTACTGAAGCTTTCTTT. This gives the protein CASSLALGQGARTEAFF. Drawing the rest from reference TRBV11-1 and TRBJ1-1, the complete variable domain is EAEVAQSPRYKITEKSQAVAFWCDPISGHATLYWYRQILGQGPELLVQFQDESVVDDSQLPKDRFSAERLKGVDSTLKIQPAELGDSAMYLCASSLALGQGARTEAFFGQGTRLTVV.

The rearrangement links TRBV9 to TRBJ2-7, with 11 nucleotides matching TRBD1. Germline V CDR1 and CDR2: SGDLS, YYNGEE. J was trimmed by 2 bases and V by 0 bases; bases with no gene match: 1. The CDR3 spans 15 residues. CDR3 loop: CASSVGDRGAYEQYF. The CDR3 nucleotides read TGTGCCAGCAGCGTAGGGGACAGGGGGGCCTACGAGCAGTACTTC.

The gene calls are TRBV15 and TRBJ2-7; D may be TRBD1 (5 bases). Per the germline V gene, CDR1 is LNHNV and CDR2 is YYDKDF (reference sequence). The CDR3 sequence is 16 residues long. The ends were cut back, 3 bases at V and 9 bases at J, with 24 bases in the middle. DNA of the CDR3: TGTGCCACCAGCAGTGAGCCGCCGCTTCAGGGTCTTCGGCAGTACTTC. Its translation is CATSSEPPLQGLRQYF.

V is TRBV15 and J is TRBJ2-1, with D tentatively TRBD1 (5 bases). CDR1 is LNHNV, CDR2 YYDKDF, per germline (reference sequence). This CDR3 is built from 13 residues. V lost 4 bases and J lost 12, with 16 bases in between. CDR3 region: CATSMLVRAGQFF. The CDR3 nucleotides read TGTGCCACCAGCATGCTCGTCAGGGCCGGGCAGTTCTTC.

V gene TRBV6-1 combines with J gene TRBJ1-3; D not resolved. V gave up 4 bases and J gave up 2 bases, with 9 bases separating them. Per the germline V gene, CDR1 is MNHNS and CDR2 is SASEGT. The CDR3 runs to 14 residues. The CDR3 sequence is CASSVSAAGNTIYF. CDR3 nucleotide sequence: TGTGCCAGCAGTGTATCGGCAGCTGGAAACACCATATATTTT.

This chain connects TRBV5-6 to TRBJ2-2; D unclear. The CDR3 is made up of 15 amino acids. Germline lookup yields CDR1 SGHDT and CDR2 YYEEEE. The V and J ends lost 4 bases and 1 base respectively, with 11 bases between them. CDR3: CASSQTGKNTGELFF. For the CDR3, the DNA is TGTGCCAGCAGCCAAACCGGAAAGAACACCGGGGAGCTGTTTTTT.

This clone was seen only once. This rearrangement joins TRBV5-6 to TRBJ1-2, with 7 bases fitting TRBD1. The ends lost 3 bases at V and 6 bases at J; junction bases unmatched: 2. This CDR3 comprises 12 residues. Per the germline V gene, CDR1 is SGHDT and CDR2 is YYEEEE. Here the CDR3 DNA reads TGTGCCAGCAGCTCAGGGGGAAATGGCTACACCTTC. It translates to CASSSGGNGYTF.

The rearrangement links TRBV6-6 to TRBJ1-1, with no clear D. CDR3 length: 14 amino acids. In germline, CDR1 is MNHNY, CDR2 SVGAGI (reference sequence). V was shortened by 6 bases and J by 7 bases, with 18 bases between the two germline ends. This chain's CDR3 is CASRPEMLAYEAFF. For the CDR3, the DNA is TGTGCCAGCAGGCCCGAAATGTTGGCTTATGAAGCTTTCTTT.

This clone showed up just once. The rearrangement joins TRBV4-2 to TRBJ1-3, with a weak D call TRBD1 (5 bases). Germline V lookup: CDR1 LGHNA, CDR2 YNFKEQ. The CDR3 runs 14 residues. Trimming took 5 bases from V and 4 from J, leaving 12 bases between them. CDR3 DNA: TGTGCCAGCAGCTTCAGGGACGGCGGAAACACCATATATTTT. Encoded protein: CASSFRDGGNTIYF.

The table lists this clone with a few counts. J is TRBJ1-1 and V is TRBV27; the D is unclear. CDR3 length: 13 amino acids. Trimming stripped 6 bases from V and 8 bases from J, with 16 bases between. The germline V gene has CDR1 MNHEY and CDR2 SMNVEV (reference sequence). The DNA for the CDR3 is TGTGCCAGCAGACGCACGAACGGCGGAGAAGCTTTCTTT. It codes for CASRRTNGGEAFF.